The following is a T cell receptor beta chain sequence with its context. This clone appeared a few times. This clone's antigen is unknown. No much larger clone is present one base from it, and per-base qualities are unavailable. TCRbeta rearrangements were sequenced from genomic DNA using the immunoSEQ assay at survey resolution. In the paper's pipeline: In the TCR sequencing data, the lowest productive clonotype frequency that could be detected was 2.59 x 10-5. Only productive TCRbeta rearrangements, meaning sequences that were complete and in-frame, were kept for the analyses. Clonality for each sample was calculated as Simpson clonality in the immunoSEQ Analyzer version 3.0. Based on frequency, clones were grouped as very rare, small, medium, large (1-20%) or hyperexpanded (>20%). Generation probabilities were estimated with OLGA 1.2.3, V-gene circos plots were made with VDJtools, specificities were searched in VDJdb, and CDR3 motifs were identified with GLIPH. TCRdb mirrors the immuneACCESS table, restricted to in-frame sequences. Some clones are absent from its copies; in checked studies, under half trace to an unresolved V gene, and the reason for the others is unknown. V and J calls and clone size are those listed in that table; D and trimming were worked out from the DNA. The sample data list some 35,000 clones, and approximately 89% of these were observed just once. In total, the top ten clones hold 0.75% to 1% of the sample.

Reading from cysteine to phenylalanine, the CDR3 counts 13 amino acids. Kept here is only the CDR3 DNA, which spans 39 bases and is read in frame from base 1. Via the germline V gene (reference sequence), CDR1 is LNHDA and CDR2 SQIVND. A distance of 4 bases separates the germline ends of V and J, which lose 7 bases and 0 bases respectively. The source of the sample is a study of STAT5B mutations in CD4+ large granular lymphocyte leukemia (dated by TCRdb to about 2022). Context from the whole study: Among healthy controls, the CDR3 'QG' motif was associated with a particular HLA allele. The study compared the TCRbeta repertoires of patients with CD4+ T-cell large granular lymphocyte leukemia against those of healthy blood donors. The purity of purified fractions was confirmed by flow cytometry on FACSCanto II or FACSVerse to exceed 95% among lymphocytes.

Findings and caveats that apply to the study as a whole: The data were not HLA-matched, and the higher clonality in CD4+ T-LGLL than in CD8+ T-LGLL could be due to the relatively small sample size. TRBV06-family usage was enriched among the top patient clones (8/27) compared with healthy controls (2/35). The main leukemic clonotypes were found to be private to each patient, although over 20% of the main leukemic clonotypes were detected at low frequency in the non-leukemic repertoires of other patients. Compared with healthy CD4+ repertoires, CD4-sorted patient repertoires appeared more clonal, and this difference remained even after the putative leukemic clones were removed.

Healthy controls were 37 blood donors whose buffy coats came from the Finnish Red Cross blood service. All TCR-sequenced material derived from peripheral blood: patient blood samples and healthy donor buffy coats. Peripheral blood mononuclear cells were isolated by Ficoll-Hypaque gradient centrifugation. For the healthy controls, CD4+ cells were obtained from buffy coats by magnetic purification. The Gentra Puregene Cell and Tissue kit was used for genomic DNA extraction, and quantification was performed on a Qubit 2.0 fluorometer. This sequence was found in a human donor in good health. Recombination linked TRBV19 to TRBJ2-6; there is no confident call for the D gene. The sequencing sample was made of CD4+ T cells from blood buffy coats. The nucleotide sequence is given as TGTGCCAGTACGACCTCTGGGGCCAACGTCCTGACTTTC. Translated, this gives CASTTSGANVLTF.